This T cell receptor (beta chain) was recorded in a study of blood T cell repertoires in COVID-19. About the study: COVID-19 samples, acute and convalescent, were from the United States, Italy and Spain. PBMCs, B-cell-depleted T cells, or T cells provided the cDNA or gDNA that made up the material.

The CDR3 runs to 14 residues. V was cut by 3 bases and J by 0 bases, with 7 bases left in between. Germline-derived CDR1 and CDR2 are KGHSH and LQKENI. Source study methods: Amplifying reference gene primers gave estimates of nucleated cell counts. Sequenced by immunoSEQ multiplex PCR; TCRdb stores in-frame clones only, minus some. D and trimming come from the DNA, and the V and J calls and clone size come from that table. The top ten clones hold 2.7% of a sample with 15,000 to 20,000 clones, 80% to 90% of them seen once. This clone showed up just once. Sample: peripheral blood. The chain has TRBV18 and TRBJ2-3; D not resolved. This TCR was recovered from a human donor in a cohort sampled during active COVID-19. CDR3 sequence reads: CASSPPTSTDTQYF. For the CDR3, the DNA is TGTGCCAGCTCACCGCCTACTAGCACAGATACGCAGTATTTT.